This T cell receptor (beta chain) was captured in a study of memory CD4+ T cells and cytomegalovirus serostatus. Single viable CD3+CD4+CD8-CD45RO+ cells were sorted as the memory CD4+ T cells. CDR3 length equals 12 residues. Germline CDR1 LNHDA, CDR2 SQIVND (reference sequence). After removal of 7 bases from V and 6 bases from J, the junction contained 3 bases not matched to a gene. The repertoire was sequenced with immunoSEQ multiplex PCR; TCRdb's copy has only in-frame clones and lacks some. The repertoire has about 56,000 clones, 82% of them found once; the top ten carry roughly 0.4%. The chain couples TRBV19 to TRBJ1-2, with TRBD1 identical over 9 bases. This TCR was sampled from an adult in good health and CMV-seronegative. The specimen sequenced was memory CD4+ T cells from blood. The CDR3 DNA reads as TGTGCCAGTAAGGGACAGGGCCATGGCTACACCTTC. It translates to CASKGQGHGYTF.